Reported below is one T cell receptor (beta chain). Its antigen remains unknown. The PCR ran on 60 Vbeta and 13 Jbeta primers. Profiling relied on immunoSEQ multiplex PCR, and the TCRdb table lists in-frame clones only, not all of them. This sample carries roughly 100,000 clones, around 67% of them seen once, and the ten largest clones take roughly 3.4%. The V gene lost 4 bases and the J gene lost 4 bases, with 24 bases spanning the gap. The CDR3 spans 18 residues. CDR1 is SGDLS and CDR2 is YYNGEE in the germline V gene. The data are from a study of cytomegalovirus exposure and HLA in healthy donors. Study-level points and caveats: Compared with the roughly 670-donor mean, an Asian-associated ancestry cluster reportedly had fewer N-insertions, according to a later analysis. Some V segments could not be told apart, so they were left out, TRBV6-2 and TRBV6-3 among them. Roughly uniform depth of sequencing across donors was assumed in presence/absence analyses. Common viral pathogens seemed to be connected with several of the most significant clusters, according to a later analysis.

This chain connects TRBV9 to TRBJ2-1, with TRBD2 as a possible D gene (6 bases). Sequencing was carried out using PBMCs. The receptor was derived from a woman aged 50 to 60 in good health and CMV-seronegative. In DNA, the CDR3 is TGTGCCAGCAGCCCCAGGGACTTCACCGGCTCGGGATACAATGAGCAGTTCTTC. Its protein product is CASSPRDFTGSGYNEQFF.